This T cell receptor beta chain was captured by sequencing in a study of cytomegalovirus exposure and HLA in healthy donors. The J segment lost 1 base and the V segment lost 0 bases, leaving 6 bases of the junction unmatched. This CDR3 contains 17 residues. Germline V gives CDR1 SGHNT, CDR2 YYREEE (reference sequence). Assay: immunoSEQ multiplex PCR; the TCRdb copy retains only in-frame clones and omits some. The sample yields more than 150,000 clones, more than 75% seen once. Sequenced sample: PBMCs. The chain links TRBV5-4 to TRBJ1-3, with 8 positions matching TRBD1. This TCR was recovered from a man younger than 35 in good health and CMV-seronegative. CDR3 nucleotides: TGTGCCAGCAGCTTGGGAGGCAGGGGGCAATCTGGAAACACCATATATTTT. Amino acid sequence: CASSLGGRGQSGNTIYF.